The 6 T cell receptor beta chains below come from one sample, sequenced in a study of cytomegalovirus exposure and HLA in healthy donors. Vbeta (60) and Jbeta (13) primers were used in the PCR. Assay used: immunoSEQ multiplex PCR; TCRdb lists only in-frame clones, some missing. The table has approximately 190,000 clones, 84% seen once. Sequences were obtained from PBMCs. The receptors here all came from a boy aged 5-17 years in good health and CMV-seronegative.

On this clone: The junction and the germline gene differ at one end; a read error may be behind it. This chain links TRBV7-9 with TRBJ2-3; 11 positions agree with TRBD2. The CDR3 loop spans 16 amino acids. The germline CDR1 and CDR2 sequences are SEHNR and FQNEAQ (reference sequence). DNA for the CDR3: TGTTCCAGCAGCTTAGCGATTAGCGGGGGGGGAGATACGCAGTATTTT. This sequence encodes CSSSLAISGGGDTQYF.

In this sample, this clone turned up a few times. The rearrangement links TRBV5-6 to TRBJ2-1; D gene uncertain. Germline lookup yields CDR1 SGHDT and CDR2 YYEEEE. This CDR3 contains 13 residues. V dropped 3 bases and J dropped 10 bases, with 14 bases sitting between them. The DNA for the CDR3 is TGTGCCAGCAGCTCTCTTCGGTATAAGGAGCAGTTCTTC. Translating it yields CASSSLRYKEQFF.

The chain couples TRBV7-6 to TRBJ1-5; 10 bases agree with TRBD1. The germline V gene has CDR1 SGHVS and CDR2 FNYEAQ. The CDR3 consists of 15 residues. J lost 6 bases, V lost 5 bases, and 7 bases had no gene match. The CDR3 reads CASSLGQGVGQPQHF. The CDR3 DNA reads TGTGCCAGCAGCCTTGGACAGGGGGTAGGTCAGCCCCAGCATTTT.

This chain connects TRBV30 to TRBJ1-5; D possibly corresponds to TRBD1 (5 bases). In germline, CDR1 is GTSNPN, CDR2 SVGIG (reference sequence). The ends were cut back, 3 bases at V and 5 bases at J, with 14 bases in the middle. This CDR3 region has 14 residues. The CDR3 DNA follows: TGTGCCTGGAGGCTGGGCAGGGAAGATCAGCCCCAGCATTTT. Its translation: CAWRLGREDQPQHF.

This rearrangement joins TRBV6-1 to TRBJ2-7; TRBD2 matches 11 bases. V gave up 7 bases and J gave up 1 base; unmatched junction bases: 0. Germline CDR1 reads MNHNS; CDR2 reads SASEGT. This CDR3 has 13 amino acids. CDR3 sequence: CASTSGRSYEQYF. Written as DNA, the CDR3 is TGTGCCAGCACTAGCGGGAGGTCCTACGAGCAGTACTTC.

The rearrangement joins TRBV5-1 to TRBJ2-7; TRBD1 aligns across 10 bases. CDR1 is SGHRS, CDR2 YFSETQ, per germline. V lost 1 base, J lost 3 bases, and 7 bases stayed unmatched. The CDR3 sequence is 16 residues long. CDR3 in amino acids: CASSLLRQGADYEQYF. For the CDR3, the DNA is TGCGCCAGCAGCTTGTTACGACAGGGGGCAGACTACGAGCAGTACTTC.